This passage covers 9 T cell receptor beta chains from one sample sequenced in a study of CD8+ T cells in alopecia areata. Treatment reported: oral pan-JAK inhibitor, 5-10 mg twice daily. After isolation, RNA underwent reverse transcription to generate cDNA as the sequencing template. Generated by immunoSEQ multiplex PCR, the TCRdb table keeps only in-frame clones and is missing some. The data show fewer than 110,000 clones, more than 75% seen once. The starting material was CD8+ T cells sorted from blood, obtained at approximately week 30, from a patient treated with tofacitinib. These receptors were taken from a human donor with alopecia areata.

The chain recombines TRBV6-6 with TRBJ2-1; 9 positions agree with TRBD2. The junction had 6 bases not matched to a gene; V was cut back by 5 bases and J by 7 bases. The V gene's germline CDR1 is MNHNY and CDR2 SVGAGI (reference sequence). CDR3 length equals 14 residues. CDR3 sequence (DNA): TGTGCCAGCAGTGGCACTAGCGGGTATAATGAGCAGTTCTTC. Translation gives CASSGTSGYNEQFF.

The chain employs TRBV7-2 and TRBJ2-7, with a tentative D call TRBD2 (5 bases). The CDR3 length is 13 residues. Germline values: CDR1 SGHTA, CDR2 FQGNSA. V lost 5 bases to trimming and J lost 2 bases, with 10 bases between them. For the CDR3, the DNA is TGTGCCAGCAGCCTGGGGAGCGCCTACGAGCAGTACTTC. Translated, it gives CASSLGSAYEQYF. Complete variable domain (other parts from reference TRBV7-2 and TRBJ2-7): GAGVSQSPSNKVTEKGKDVELRCDPISGHTALYWYRQSLGQGLEFLIYFQGNSAPDKSGLPSDRFSAERTGGSVSTLTIQRTQQEDSAVYLCASSLGSAYEQYFGPGTRLTVT.

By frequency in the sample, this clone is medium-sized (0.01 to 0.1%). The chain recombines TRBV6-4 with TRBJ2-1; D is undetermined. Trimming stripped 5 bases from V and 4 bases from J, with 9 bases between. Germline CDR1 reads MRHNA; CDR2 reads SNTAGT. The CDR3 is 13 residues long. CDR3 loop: CASSTGEYNEQFF. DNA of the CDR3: TGTGCCAGCAGTACCGGAGAATACAATGAGCAGTTCTTC.

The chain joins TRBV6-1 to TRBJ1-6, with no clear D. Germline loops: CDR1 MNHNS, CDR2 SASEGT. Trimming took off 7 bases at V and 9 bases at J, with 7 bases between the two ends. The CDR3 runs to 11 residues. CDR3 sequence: CASTESSPLHF. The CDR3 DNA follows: TGTGCCAGCACTGAGAGTTCACCCCTCCACTTT.

The CDR3 nucleotides are TGCGCCAGCAGCCAAAGGGTAGACGAGCAGTACTTC. Translating it yields CASSQRVDEQYF. The chain links TRBV4-1 to TRBJ2-7; D unresolved. V was shortened by 2 bases and J by 5 bases, with 7 bases between the two germline ends. In germline, CDR1 is MGHRA, CDR2 YSYEKL. The CDR3 spans 12 residues.

This CDR3 is CASSRTPIDPNTEAFF. DNA of the CDR3: TGTGCCAGCAGCCGAACCCCCATTGATCCGAACACTGAAGCTTTCTTT. The chain combines TRBV7-3 with TRBJ1-1, with D unclear. Germline CDR1 reads SGHTA; CDR2 reads FQGTGA. Trimming removed 5 bases from V and 1 base from J, with 17 bases in between. The CDR3 runs to 16 residues.

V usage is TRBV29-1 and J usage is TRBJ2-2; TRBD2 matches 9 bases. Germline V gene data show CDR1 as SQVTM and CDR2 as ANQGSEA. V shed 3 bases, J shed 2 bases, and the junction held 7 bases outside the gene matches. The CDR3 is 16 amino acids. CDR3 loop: CSVETRGRANTGELFF. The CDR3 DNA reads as TGCAGCGTTGAGACCCGCGGGAGGGCTAACACCGGGGAGCTGTTTTTT.

The DNA of the CDR3 is TGTGCCAGCAGCCAAGAATCAGGGATTGGCTCCTACGAGCAGTACTTC. Translation gives CASSQESGIGSYEQYF. The V gene is TRBV4-2, the J gene TRBJ2-7; a weak D match, TRBD1 (5 bases). The CDR3 consists of 16 residues. Germline V gene sequence: CDR1 LGHNA, CDR2 YNFKEQ. Trimming removed 0 bases from V and 0 bases from J, with 12 bases in between.

The CDR3 region is CSFTLQGVWGYTF. The CDR3 bases are TGCAGCTTCACCCTACAGGGGGTTTGGGGCTACACCTTC. The chain is built from TRBV29-1 and TRBJ1-2; 8 bases map to TRBD1. Losses at the gene ends were 8 bases for V and 8 bases for J; bases not matched to a gene: 13. Germline V gene lookup returns CDR1 SQVTM and CDR2 ANQGSEA. This CDR3 region has 13 residues.